The 9 T cell receptor beta chains reported below all come from one sample, sequenced in a study of technical replicates of blood from a few donors (dated by TCRdb to 2016 to 2017). The library was built by means of the immunoSEQ multiplex PCR assay. The immuneACCESS repertoire file appears here via TCRdb, limited to in-frame rearrangements. These files lack a portion of the clones; in checked studies, under half of the deficit traces to unresolved V genes, and the cause of the others is not known. The sample yields around 83,000 clones; approximately 91% were counted once. Approximately 0.4% of the sample is held by the ten biggest clonotypes. Sequencing was done on a sample of T cells isolated from PBMCs. These receptor sequences come from a human donor in good health. Some clones in this sample may be carry-over from other donors' samples.

The V gene is TRBV19, the J gene TRBJ2-7; the match to TRBD1 covers 7 bases. Germline values: CDR1 LNHDA, CDR2 SQIVND (reference sequence). This CDR3 contains 14 residues. The junction had 6 bases not matched to a gene; V was cut back by 5 bases and J by 2 bases. CDR3 loop: CASSGQVGTYEQYF. The DNA of the CDR3 is TGTGCCAGTAGTGGACAGGTGGGCACCTACGAGCAGTACTTC. Complete variable domain (other parts from reference TRBV19 and TRBJ2-7): DGGITQSPKYLFRKEGQNVTLSCEQNLNHDAMYWYRQDPGQGLRLIYYSQIVNDFQKGDIAEGYSVSREKKESFPLTVTSAQKNPTAFYLCASSGQVGTYEQYFGPGTRLTVT.

The chain couples TRBV14 to TRBJ1-2, with D hard to call. CDR3 length: 15 residues. Per the germline V gene, CDR1 is SGHDN and CDR2 is FVKESK. Trimming left V 0 bases short and J 2 bases short, with 10 bases between. CDR3 nucleotides: TGTGCCAGCAGCCAAGAAGTGTCCACAAACTATGGCTACACCTTC. It codes for CASSQEVSTNYGYTF.

The chain is built from TRBV6-5 and TRBJ1-4; unclear D gene. Trimming stripped 8 bases from V and 8 bases from J, with 21 bases between. This CDR3 has 15 amino acids. CDR1 MNHEY and CDR2 SVGAGI come from the germline V gene. The CDR3 DNA reads as TGTGCCAGCGGGAGACCAGGAACGGGCTACGAAAAACTGTTTTTT. Its protein product is CASGRPGTGYEKLFF.

The count of this clone is one. This sequence joins TRBV11-2 and TRBJ1-6; D remains ambiguous. Germline V lookup: CDR1 SGHAT, CDR2 FQNNGV. The V gene lost 1 base and the J gene lost 4 bases, with 8 bases spanning the gap. There are 15 residues in the CDR3. This chain's CDR3 is CASSLGQAYNSPLHF. CDR3 nucleotides: TGTGCCAGCAGCTTAGGGCAGGCTTATAATTCACCCCTCCACTTT.

The V gene is TRBV11-1, the J gene TRBJ1-1, with a possible D match to TRBD1 (5 bases). The CDR3 contains 14 residues. Germline V lookup: CDR1 SGHAT, CDR2 FQDESV (reference sequence). V was pared by 2 bases and J by 7 bases, with 14 bases between. CDR3 in DNA: TGTGCCAGCAGCTTACTGGAGGGGAGGAATGAAGCTTTCTTT. Amino acid sequence: CASSLLEGRNEAFF.

The V call is TRBV11-2, the J call TRBJ2-7; D is possibly TRBD1 (5 bases). Trimming took 5 bases from V and 7 from J, leaving 18 bases between them. The germline gives CDR1 SGHAT, CDR2 FQNNGV. CDR3 length equals 14 residues. The CDR3, as DNA: TGTGCCAGCAGCGCTGACAGAGTAGGACGGGAGCAGTACTTC. Translated, it gives CASSADRVGREQYF.

The chain combines TRBV7-9 with TRBJ2-2, with 12 bases fitting TRBD1. The V segment lost 6 bases and the J segment 6 bases; nucleotides outside the gene matches: 5. The CDR3 runs 15 residues. Germline CDR1 and CDR2: SEHNR and FQNEAQ (reference sequence). As DNA, the CDR3 is TGTGCCAGCAGGACCGGGACAGGGGGCCCCGGGGAGCTGTTTTTT. Its protein is CASRTGTGGPGELFF.

This chain joins TRBV7-8 and TRBJ2-2; 9 nucleotides align to TRBD2. Germline V gene data show CDR1 as SGHVS and CDR2 as FQNEAQ. V lost 2 bases to trimming and J lost 6 bases; unmatched junction nucleotides: 10. This CDR3 is 17 amino acids long. CDR3 region: CASSLKRREGDPGELFF. DNA for the CDR3: TGTGCCAGCAGCTTAAAGAGGCGGGAGGGAGACCCCGGGGAGCTGTTTTTT. The full variable domain, with the rest looked up from reference TRBV7-8 and TRBJ2-2, is GAGVSQSPRYKVAKRGQDVALRCDPISGHVSLFWYQQALGQGPEFLTYFQNEAQLDKSGLPSDRFFAERPEGSVSTLKIQRTQQEDSAVYLCASSLKRREGDPGELFFGEGSRLTVL.

The chain carries TRBV5-4 and TRBJ2-5; no firm D call. Trimming left V 2 bases short and J 3 bases short, with 8 bases between. Germline-derived CDR1 and CDR2 are SGHNT and YYREEE (reference sequence). The CDR3 covers 13 residues. CDR3 DNA: TGTGCCAGCAGCTTTGTAAGCGAAGAGACCCAGTACTTC. Encoded protein: CASSFVSEETQYF.